Listed here are 25 T cell receptor beta chains from one sample, sequenced in a study of Ad26.COV2.S vaccination and SARS-CoV-2 variants. Produced via immunoSEQ multiplex PCR; TCRdb's table is partial and in-frame only. The data contain hundreds of thousands of clones, about 85% of them singletons. Sample treatment: 19 received Ad26.COV2.S at low or high dose, single or two shots; roughly five received placebo; per-sample allocation not given. Samples were taken on day 63 after the first vaccine or placebo injection. Source: peripheral blood, taken in a trial of Ad26.COV2.S vaccine versus placebo. The origin of the receptors is a person between 18 and 60 years old who received the Ad26.COV2.S COVID-19 vaccine or a placebo.

This chain connects TRBV5-1 to TRBJ2-1, with 12 bases identical to TRBD2. Trimming removed 4 bases from V and 7 bases from J; junction bases left unmatched: 15. CDR1 and CDR2 from the germline V gene are SGHRS and YFSETQ. CDR3 length: 18 amino acids. The DNA for the CDR3 is TGCGCCAGCAGCCAATCGACTAGCGGGAGCGTCGTCAGAAATGAGCAGTTCTTC. Its translation: CASSQSTSGSVVRNEQFF.

V usage is TRBV5-1 and J usage is TRBJ2-7; 7 bases are a match to TRBD2. Trimming at V came to 4 bases and at J to 0 bases, leaving 13 bases not matched to a gene. Germline V gene data show CDR1 as SGHRS and CDR2 as YFSETQ. The CDR3 runs to 17 residues. This CDR3 is CASSPRGDFLSSYEQYF. The CDR3 DNA is TGCGCCAGCAGCCCCCGGGGGGACTTCTTGAGCTCCTACGAGCAGTACTTC.

Concerning this clone: The same CDR3 can be traced to other DNA sequences in this sample. The chain combines TRBV5-1 with TRBJ2-7; 8 nucleotides line up with TRBD1. The germline V gene encodes CDR1 SGHRS and CDR2 YFSETQ. The length of the CDR3 is 14 residues. Trimming cost V 4 bases and J 1 base; bases outside gene matches: 4. CDR3 amino acids: CASSLRTGSYEQYF. The DNA of the CDR3 is TGCGCCAGCAGCCTCAGGACAGGGTCCTACGAGCAGTACTTC. The full variable domain, with the rest looked up from reference TRBV5-1 and TRBJ2-7, is KAGVTQTPRYLIKTRGQQVTLSCSPISGHRSVSWYQQTPGQGLQFLFEYFSETQRNKGNFPGRFSGRQFSNSRSEMNVSTLELGDSALYLCASSLRTGSYEQYFGPGTRLTVT.

The chain links TRBV6-6 to TRBJ2-1; 10 nucleotides agree with TRBD1. CDR3 length: 18 residues. The germline CDR1 and CDR2 sequences are MNHNY and SVGAGI (reference sequence). V lost 5 bases, J lost 1 base, and 11 bases stayed unmatched. The CDR3 bases are TGTGCCAGCAGTCCGCGACAGGGGGCTGGGAGATCCTACAATGAGCAGTTCTTC. Its translation is CASSPRQGAGRSYNEQFF.

The chain links TRBV7-6 to TRBJ1-5; D may be TRBD1 (5 bases). V was cut by 6 bases and J by 6 bases, with 12 bases left in between. The germline V gene has CDR1 SGHVS and CDR2 FNYEAQ. This CDR3 is 13 amino acids long. CDR3 bases: TGTGCCAGCAGTATAGGGGTGGGTCAGCCCCAGCATTTT. It yields the protein CASSIGVGQPQHF.

The chain combines TRBV6-6 with TRBJ2-2; TRBD2 matches 8 bases. Germline CDR1 reads MNHNY; CDR2 reads SVGAGI (reference sequence). The ends lost 6 bases at V and 1 base at J; junction bases unmatched: 4. This CDR3 has 15 amino acids. The chain's CDR3 is CASSTGLVNTGELFF. For the CDR3, the DNA is TGTGCCAGCAGCACGGGACTAGTGAACACCGGGGAGCTGTTTTTT.

The chain has TRBV5-1 and TRBJ2-3; D possibly uses TRBD1 or TRBD2 (5 bases each). This CDR3 is 13 amino acids long. CDR1 and CDR2 from the germline V gene are SGHRS and YFSETQ. With 0 bases removed from V and 15 bases from J, the gap between germline ends came to 17 bases. This CDR3 reads CASSLEAPGRVYF. The CDR3 coding sequence is TGCGCCAGCAGCTTGGAAGCTCCGGGGCGGGTTTATTTT. Filled out from reference TRBV5-1 and TRBJ2-3, the complete variable domain reads KAGVTQTPRYLIKTRGQQVTLSCSPISGHRSVSWYQQTPGQGLQFLFEYFSETQRNKGNFPGRFSGRQFSNSRSEMNVSTLELGDSALYLCASSLEAPGRVYFGPGTRLTVL.

The table lists this clone with a count of one. This chain links TRBV12-3 or TRBV12-4 with TRBJ2-3; D remains ambiguous. The CDR3 consists of 12 residues. Trimming pared 6 bases from V and 4 bases from J, leaving 8 bases between. CDR3 DNA sequence: TGTGCCAGCAGCCGCAACCCAGATACGCAGTATTTT. It is translated as CASSRNPDTQYF.

V and J are TRBV5-8 and TRBJ1-1, with a possible D match to TRBD1 (5 bases). CDR1 is SGHTS, CDR2 YDEGEE, per germline. CDR3 length: 16 residues. V lost 3 bases, J lost 1 base, and 16 bases lay in between. The DNA for the CDR3 is TGTGCCAGCAGCTCCTATGGGACGTCTGAGAACACTGAAGCTTTCTTT. Translation gives CASSSYGTSENTEAFF.

The chain employs TRBV5-5 and TRBJ2-7; D unresolved. The CDR3 runs to 15 residues. CDR1 is SGHKS and CDR2 is YYEKEE in the germline V gene (reference sequence). The V gene lost 3 bases and the J gene lost 2 bases, with 15 bases spanning the gap. DNA of the CDR3: TGTGCCAGCAGCTCCGGACGCGGCGATCCCTACGAGCAGTACTTC. Protein product: CASSSGRGDPYEQYF.

J is TRBJ1-2 and V is TRBV2; D is undetermined. This CDR3 region has 13 residues. The V end lost 1 base, the J end lost 8 bases, and 11 bases lay between the germline ends. In germline, CDR1 is SNHLY, CDR2 FYNNEI. The CDR3 region has the DNA TGTGCCAGCAGTGAAGTGAGAGGAGACGGCTACACCTTC. Protein: CASSEVRGDGYTF.

The V call is TRBV18, the J call TRBJ2-1, with TRBD2 matching over 8 bases. Germline values: CDR1 KGHSH, CDR2 LQKENI. Trimming removed 2 bases from V and 4 bases from J; junction bases left unmatched: 10. The CDR3 sequence is 17 residues long. In nucleotides, the CDR3 is TGTGCCAGCTCACCAACTACCAGCGGGAGTGGGTACAATGAGCAGTTCTTC. Translated, it gives CASSPTTSGSGYNEQFF.

This chain connects TRBV5-1 to TRBJ2-7, with 7 bases aligning to TRBD2. Germline CDR1 reads SGHRS; CDR2 reads YFSETQ. The V and J ends lost 1 base and 0 bases, in that order; junction bases with no gene match: 1. This CDR3 has 14 residues. In nucleotides, the CDR3 is TGCGCCAGCAGCTTGTGGACTAGCTCCTACGAGCAGTACTTC. It encodes CASSLWTSSYEQYF. Based on the CDR3 plus reference TRBV5-1 and TRBJ2-7, the full variable domain is KAGVTQTPRYLIKTRGQQVTLSCSPISGHRSVSWYQQTPGQGLQFLFEYFSETQRNKGNFPGRFSGRQFSNSRSEMNVSTLELGDSALYLCASSLWTSSYEQYFGPGTRLTVT.

This chain connects TRBV5-5 to TRBJ1-2, with 12 bases identical to TRBD1. The trim removed 3 bases at V and 4 bases at J, leaving 4 bases unmatched. CDR1 is SGHKS and CDR2 is YYEKEE in the germline V gene (reference sequence). This CDR3 has 15 residues. In nucleotides, the CDR3 is TGTGCCAGCAGCTGGGGACAGGGGGCCGTCTATGGCTACACCTTC. This gives the protein CASSWGQGAVYGYTF.

CDR3 sequence (DNA): TGTGCCAGCGCCGGGACTAGCACAGATACGCAGTATTTT. This codes for CASAGTSTDTQYF. The chain joins TRBV6-4 to TRBJ2-3; D is perhaps TRBD2 (6 bases). Per germline, CDR1 MRHNA and CDR2 SNTAGT. Trimming shortened V by 8 bases and J by 0 bases, and 9 bases separated the two germline ends. The CDR3 sequence is 13 residues long.

V usage is TRBV27 and J usage is TRBJ1-6; 9 nucleotides agree with TRBD1. Germline V lookup: CDR1 MNHEY, CDR2 SMNVEV (reference sequence). This CDR3 has 16 amino acids. With 7 bases clipped from V and 7 bases from J, the junction kept 11 bases outside the gene matches. The CDR3 reads CASTKYRTGENSPLHF. The CDR3 DNA follows: TGTGCCAGCACTAAATACCGGACAGGGGAAAATTCACCCCTCCACTTT.

This chain joins TRBV9 and TRBJ2-3; TRBD2 aligns across 8 bases. CDR1 is SGDLS and CDR2 is YYNGEE in the germline V gene. V lost 3 bases, J lost 6 bases, and 15 bases stayed unmatched. There are 17 residues in the CDR3. CDR3 protein: CASSAGTSRGVGDTQYF. CDR3 nucleotides: TGTGCCAGCAGCGCCGGGACTAGTAGGGGGGTGGGCGATACGCAGTATTTT.

This clone was seen more than once but under ten times. This chain connects TRBV7-8 to TRBJ1-5; D remains unclear. Germline loops: CDR1 SGHVS, CDR2 FQNEAQ. The CDR3 spans 15 residues. V lost 1 base, J lost 0 bases, and 7 bases lay in between. CDR3 bases: TGTGCCAGCAGCTTAGGGCAGCTTAGCAATCAGCCCCAGCATTTT. This sequence encodes CASSLGQLSNQPQHF.

The V call is TRBV12-3 or TRBV12-4, the J call TRBJ2-1; no reliable D call. This CDR3 comprises 13 residues. Trimming shortened V by 4 bases and J by 9 bases, and 13 bases separated the two germline ends. DNA of the CDR3: TGTGCCAGCAGTTCCTTGGGTGTTTCTGAGCAGTTCTTC. Its translation is CASSSLGVSEQFF.

The rearrangement links TRBV4-1 to TRBJ2-3, with TRBD2 as a possible D gene (7 bases). V lost 2 bases and J 6 bases, leaving 21 bases between the germline ends. The CDR3 sequence is 17 residues long. Per the germline V gene, CDR1 is MGHRA and CDR2 is YSYEKL. The DNA of the CDR3 is TGCGCCAGCAGCCAAAGAACTGGGGGGGCTGACGCCGATACGCAGTATTTT. Encoded protein: CASSQRTGGADADTQYF.

The chain couples TRBV11-2 to TRBJ2-3, with TRBD2 identical over 8 bases. The trim removed 1 base at V and 4 bases at J, leaving 10 bases unmatched. Germline CDR1 reads SGHAT; CDR2 reads FQNNGV. CDR3 length: 17 amino acids. CDR3 sequence reads: CASSLGTTSGSADTQYF. CDR3 nucleotides: TGTGCCAGCAGCTTAGGCACCACCAGCGGGAGTGCAGATACGCAGTATTTT.

V gene TRBV7-2 combines with J gene TRBJ2-5; 12 bases line up with TRBD2. CDR3 length: 15 residues. The germline CDR1 and CDR2 sequences are SGHTA and FQGNSA. The trim removed 5 bases at V and 5 bases at J, leaving 6 bases unmatched. Written as DNA, the CDR3 is TGTGCCAGCAGCCATCCTAGCGGGGGGGAGGAGACCCAGTACTTC. Protein sequence: CASSHPSGGEETQYF.

CDR3 in amino acids: CASSPNGRYQPQHF. For the CDR3, the DNA is TGTGCCAGCTCCCCGAACGGGAGATATCAGCCCCAGCATTTT. This rearrangement joins TRBV18 to TRBJ1-5; no definite D call. This CDR3 comprises 14 residues. V was shortened by 6 bases and J by 5 bases, with 14 bases between the two germline ends. CDR1 and CDR2 (germline): KGHSH, LQKENI.

In DNA form, the CDR3 reads TGCGCCAGCAGCTTGGCAGGGACAGGGTGGGAGACCCAGTACTTC. This translates into CASSLAGTGWETQYF. The V call is TRBV5-1, the J call TRBJ2-5; 9 positions agree with TRBD1. The V gene's germline CDR1 is SGHRS and CDR2 YFSETQ. The CDR3 consists of 15 residues. J lost 5 bases, V lost 0 bases, and 5 bases had no gene match.

This clone was counted once. This sequence joins TRBV29-1 and TRBJ2-5; 12 bases are a match to TRBD2. CDR3 length equals 16 residues. The J segment lost 4 bases and the V segment lost 6 bases, leaving 12 bases of the junction unmatched. Germline lookup yields CDR1 SQVTM and CDR2 ANQGSEA. The CDR3 DNA is TGCAGCGTGAAGGGACAACTAGCGGGAGGAGGAGAGACCCAGTACTTC. This gives the protein CSVKGQLAGGGETQYF.